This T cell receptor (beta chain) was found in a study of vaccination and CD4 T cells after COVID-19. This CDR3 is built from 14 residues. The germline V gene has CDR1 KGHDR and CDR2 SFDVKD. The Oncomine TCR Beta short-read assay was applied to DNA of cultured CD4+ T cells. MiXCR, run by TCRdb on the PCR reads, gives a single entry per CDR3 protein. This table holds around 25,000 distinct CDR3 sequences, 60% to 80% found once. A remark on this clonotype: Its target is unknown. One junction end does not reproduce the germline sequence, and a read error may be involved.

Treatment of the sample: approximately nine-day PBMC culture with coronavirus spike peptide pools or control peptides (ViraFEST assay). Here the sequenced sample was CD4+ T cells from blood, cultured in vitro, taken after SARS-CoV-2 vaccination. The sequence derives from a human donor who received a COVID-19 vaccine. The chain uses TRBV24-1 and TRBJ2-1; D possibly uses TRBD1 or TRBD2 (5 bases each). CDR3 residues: CATSDLLGTLGLLF. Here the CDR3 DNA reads TGTGCCACCAGTGATTTGCTCGGGACGCTCGGTTTGTTATTC.